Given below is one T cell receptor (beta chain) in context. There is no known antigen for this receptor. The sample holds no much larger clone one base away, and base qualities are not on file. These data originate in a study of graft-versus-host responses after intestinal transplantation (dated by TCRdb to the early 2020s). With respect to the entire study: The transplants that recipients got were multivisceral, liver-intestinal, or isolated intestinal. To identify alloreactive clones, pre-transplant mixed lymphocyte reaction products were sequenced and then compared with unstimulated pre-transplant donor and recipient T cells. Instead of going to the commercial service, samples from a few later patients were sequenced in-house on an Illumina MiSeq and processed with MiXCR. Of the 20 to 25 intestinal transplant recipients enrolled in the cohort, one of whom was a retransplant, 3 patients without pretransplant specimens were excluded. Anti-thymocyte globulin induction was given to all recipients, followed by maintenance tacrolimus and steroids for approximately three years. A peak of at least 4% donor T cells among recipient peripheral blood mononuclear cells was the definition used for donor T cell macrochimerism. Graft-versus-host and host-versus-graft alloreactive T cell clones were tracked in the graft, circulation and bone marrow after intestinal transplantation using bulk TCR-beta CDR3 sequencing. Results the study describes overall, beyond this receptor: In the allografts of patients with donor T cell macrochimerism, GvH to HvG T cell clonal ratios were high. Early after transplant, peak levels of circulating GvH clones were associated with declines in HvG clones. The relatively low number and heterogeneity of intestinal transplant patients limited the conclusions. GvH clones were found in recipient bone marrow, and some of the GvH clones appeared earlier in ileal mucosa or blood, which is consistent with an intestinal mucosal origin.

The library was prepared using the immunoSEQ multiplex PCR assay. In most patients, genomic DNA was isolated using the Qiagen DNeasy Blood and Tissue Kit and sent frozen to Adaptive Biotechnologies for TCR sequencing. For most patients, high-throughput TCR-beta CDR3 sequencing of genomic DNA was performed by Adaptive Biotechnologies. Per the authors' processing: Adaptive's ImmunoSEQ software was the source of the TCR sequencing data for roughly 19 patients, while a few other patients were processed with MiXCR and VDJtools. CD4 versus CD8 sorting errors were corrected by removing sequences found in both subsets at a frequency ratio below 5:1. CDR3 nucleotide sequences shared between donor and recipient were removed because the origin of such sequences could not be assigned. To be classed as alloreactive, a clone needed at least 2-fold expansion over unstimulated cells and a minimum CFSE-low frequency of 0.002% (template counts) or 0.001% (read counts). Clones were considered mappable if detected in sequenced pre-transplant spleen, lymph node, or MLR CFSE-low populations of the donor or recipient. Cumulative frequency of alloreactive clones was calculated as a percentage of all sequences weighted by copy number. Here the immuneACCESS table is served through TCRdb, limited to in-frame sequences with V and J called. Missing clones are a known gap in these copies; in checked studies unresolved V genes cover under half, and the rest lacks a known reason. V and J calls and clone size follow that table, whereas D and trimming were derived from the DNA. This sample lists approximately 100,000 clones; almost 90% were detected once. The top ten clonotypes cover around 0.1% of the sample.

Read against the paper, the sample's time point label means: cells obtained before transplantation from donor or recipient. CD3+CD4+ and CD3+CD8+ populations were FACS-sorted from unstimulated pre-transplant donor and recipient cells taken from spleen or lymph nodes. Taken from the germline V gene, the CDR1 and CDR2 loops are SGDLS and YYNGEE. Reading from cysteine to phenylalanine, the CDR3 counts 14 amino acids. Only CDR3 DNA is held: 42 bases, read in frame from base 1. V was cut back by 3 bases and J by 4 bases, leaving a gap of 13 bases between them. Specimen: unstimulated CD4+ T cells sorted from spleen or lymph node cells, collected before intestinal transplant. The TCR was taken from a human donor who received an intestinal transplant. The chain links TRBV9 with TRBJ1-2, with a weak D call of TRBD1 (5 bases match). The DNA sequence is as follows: TGTGCCAGCAGCGCCCCGGGGGTCGGCTATGGCTACACCTTC. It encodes CASSAPGVGYGYTF.